Presented here are 26 T cell receptor beta chains from one specimen sequenced in a study of beta chain features in type 1 diabetes. These receptors' antigens are unknown. Study findings and constraints: When Type 1 diabetes patients were examined, their TCRB CDR3s proved moderately but significantly shorter in all four CD4+ subsets.

The sequenced template was cDNA made from the entire isolated RNA. Clones were read by immunoSEQ multiplex PCR, and TCRdb kept only the in-frame ones, dropping some. The sample comprises a few hundred thousand clones, 16% of which are singletons, and 0.065% to 0.095% rests with the top ten. The sequencing sample was made of naive CD4+ T cells from blood. These receptors all stem from a man aged 25-45 years with type 1 diabetes.

The rearrangement uses TRBV2 and TRBJ2-1; D tentatively fits TRBD1 or TRBD2 (5 bases each). Germline V CDR1 and CDR2: SNHLY, FYNNEI. Trimming removed 6 bases at V and 1 base at J, with 10 bases between. The CDR3 spans 14 residues. CDR3 residues: CASRYGTSYNEQFF. The CDR3 DNA reads TGTGCCAGCAGATACGGGACGTCCTACAATGAGCAGTTCTTC. The whole variable domain, filled in from reference TRBV2 and TRBJ2-1, reads EPEVTQTPSHQVTQMGQEVILRCVPISNHLYFYWYRQILGQKVEFLVSFYNNEISEKSEIFDDQFSVERPDGSNFTLKIRSTKLEDSAMYFCASRYGTSYNEQFFGPGTRLTVL.

The genes are TRBV29-1 and TRBJ2-5; TRBD2 matches at 12 bases. CDR3 length equals 14 residues. V was pared by 6 bases and J by 5 bases, with 7 bases of the junction left unmatched. Per germline, CDR1 SQVTM and CDR2 ANQGSEA. The CDR3 nucleotides read TGCAGCGTGAGACTAGCGGGAGTCCTGGAGACCCAGTACTTC. Translated: CSVRLAGVLETQYF.

This clone was counted only a few times. The V and J genes are TRBV28 and TRBJ2-7; no firm D call. Germline V gene sequence: CDR1 MDHEN, CDR2 SYDVKM. Trimming shortened V by 4 bases and J by 2 bases, and 6 bases separated the two germline ends. The CDR3 consists of 12 residues. The CDR3 region has the DNA TGTGCCAGCAGTTACCCTACCTACGAGCAGTACTTC. Its translation is CASSYPTYEQYF.

CDR3 loop: CASSFPQETQYF. The CDR3 coding sequence is TGTGCCAGCAGCTTTCCCCAAGAGACCCAGTACTTC. This chain uses TRBV5-4 with TRBJ2-5; no definite D call. Germline CDR1 and CDR2: SGHNT and YYREEE (reference sequence). The ends were cut back, 2 bases at V and 1 base at J, with 3 bases in the middle. There are 12 residues in the CDR3.

The table lists this clone with a few counts. This chain joins TRBV30 and TRBJ2-7; D is perhaps TRBD2 (5 bases). The CDR3 has 14 residues. V lost 0 bases and J 8 bases, leaving 17 bases between the germline ends. CDR1 and CDR2 (germline): GTSNPN, SVGIG (reference sequence). CDR3 sequence: CAWSVLSAALKQYF. The CDR3 nucleotides read TGTGCCTGGAGTGTACTTAGCGCTGCTTTGAAGCAGTACTTC.

The V gene is TRBV29-1, the J gene TRBJ2-1; 12 bases are shared with TRBD2. V lost 2 bases, J lost 5 bases, and 4 bases stayed unmatched. Germline-derived CDR1 and CDR2 are SQVTM and ANQGSEA. The CDR3 spans 15 residues. CDR3 sequence reads: CSVEFGLAGNNEQFF. The CDR3 coding sequence is TGCAGCGTTGAATTTGGACTAGCGGGAAACAATGAGCAGTTCTTC.

The table lists this clone with a few counts. The gene calls are TRBV9 and TRBJ2-5; TRBD1 matches 7 bases. V gave up 5 bases and J gave up 2 bases; unmatched junction bases: 6. The CDR3 has 14 residues. Looked up from germline, CDR1 is SGDLS and CDR2 is YYNGEE. The CDR3 reads CASRAGTAQETQYF. CDR3 nucleotides: TGTGCCAGCAGGGCCGGGACAGCACAAGAGACCCAGTACTTC.

A few counts support this clone. The chain combines TRBV29-1 with TRBJ2-3; D gene uncertain. The V end lost 5 bases, the J end lost 3 bases, and 12 bases lay between the germline ends. Looked up from germline, CDR1 is SQVTM and CDR2 is ANQGSEA. The CDR3 runs 13 residues. CDR3 sequence (DNA): TGCAGCGTTAAGGGTCGGAGTACAGATACGCAGTATTTT. This translates into CSVKGRSTDTQYF.

There are a few counts of this clone. The genes are TRBV7-8 and TRBJ2-3; D remains unclear. V lost 3 bases and J 8 bases, leaving 9 bases between the germline ends. CDR3 length: 12 residues. Germline V gene sequence: CDR1 SGHVS, CDR2 FQNEAQ. This CDR3 is CASSLNGPTQYF. CDR3 sequence (DNA): TGTGCCAGCAGCTTGAACGGACCTACGCAGTATTTT.

This chain links TRBV7-2 with TRBJ2-1; D is perhaps TRBD2 (6 bases). Germline lookup yields CDR1 SGHTA and CDR2 FQGNSA. Trimming pared 0 bases from V and 3 bases from J, leaving 15 bases between. This CDR3 has 17 residues. The CDR3 is CASSLALTGSIYNEQFF. The CDR3 bases are TGTGCCAGCAGCTTAGCTCTAACCGGGAGTATCTACAATGAGCAGTTCTTC.

Notes on this clone: This sample includes further DNA sequences coding for the same CDR3. This chain links TRBV20-1 with TRBJ2-1; D uncertain. The CDR3 is 11 amino acids. Trimming cost V 3 bases and J 0 bases, with 0 bases left between them. Germline V gene sequence: CDR1 DFQATT, CDR2 SNEGSKA (reference sequence). CDR3 nucleotide sequence: TGCAGTGCTAGCTCCTACAATGAGCAGTTCTTC. This gives the protein CSASSYNEQFF.

This chain joins TRBV4-3 and TRBJ2-3; possibly TRBD2 for D (5 bases). Looked up from germline, CDR1 is LGHNA and CDR2 is YSLEER. The V gene lost 1 base and the J gene lost 2 bases, with 16 bases spanning the gap. CDR3 length equals 17 residues. The chain's CDR3 is CASSQGRRLQYTDTQYF. For the CDR3, the DNA is TGCGCCAGCAGCCAAGGCAGACGACTACAATACACAGATACGCAGTATTTT.

This clone was detected only a few times. The rearrangement joins TRBV30 to TRBJ2-1, with 8 bases fitting TRBD2. Unmatched junction bases numbered 6, after V lost 5 bases and J lost 9 bases. There are 12 residues in the CDR3. Per the germline V gene, CDR1 is GTSNPN and CDR2 is SVGIG (reference sequence). CDR3 coding DNA: TGTGCCTGGTTGCCTCTAGCGGGTGAGCAGTTCTTC. Its protein is CAWLPLAGEQFF. Full variable domain (rest looked up from reference TRBV30 and TRBJ2-1): SQTIHQWPATLVQPVGSPLSLECTVEGTSNPNLYWYRQAAGRGLQLLFYSVGIGQISSEVPQNLSASRPQDRQFILSSKKLLLSDSGFYLCAWLPLAGEQFFGPGTRLTVL.

This clone has more than one count but fewer than ten. This sequence joins TRBV5-1 and TRBJ2-1, with D maybe TRBD1 (5 bases). V lost 2 bases to trimming and J lost 5 bases, with 8 bases between them. This CDR3 has 13 amino acids. Per the germline V gene, CDR1 is SGHRS and CDR2 is YFSETQ. DNA of the CDR3: TGCGCCAGCAGCTTCAGGGTAAACAATGAGCAGTTCTTC. Its protein is CASSFRVNNEQFF.

The rearrangement links TRBV19 to TRBJ2-1, with D perhaps matching TRBD2 (6 bases). The CDR3 length is 17 residues. Germline CDR1 reads LNHDA; CDR2 reads SQIVND (reference sequence). V was clipped by 0 bases and J by 2 bases, with 14 bases between them. The CDR3: CASSIDLPAGPYNEQFF. DNA for the CDR3: TGTGCCAGTAGTATAGATCTCCCAGCGGGTCCCTACAATGAGCAGTTCTTC.

The V call is TRBV25-1, the J call TRBJ2-1, with 11 bases that match TRBD2. Per germline, CDR1 MGHDK and CDR2 SYGVNS. The CDR3 has 18 residues. Losses at the gene ends were 6 bases for V and 0 bases for J; bases not matched to a gene: 10. This chain's CDR3 is CASSKLAGEGGSYNEQFF. The CDR3 nucleotides are TGTGCCAGCAGCAAACTAGCGGGAGAAGGGGGCTCCTACAATGAGCAGTTCTTC.

This sequence joins TRBV9 and TRBJ2-1, with 7 bases matching TRBD2. Germline CDR1 is SGDLS and CDR2 is YYNGEE. The V and J ends lost 4 bases and 4 bases, in that order; junction bases with no gene match: 11. The CDR3 consists of 16 residues. CDR3 sequence: CASSSRLADKYNEQFF. In nucleotides, the CDR3 is TGTGCCAGCAGCTCTCGCCTAGCGGACAAGTACAATGAGCAGTTCTTC.

J is TRBJ2-3 and V is TRBV9; D may be TRBD2 (5 bases). CDR1 and CDR2 (germline): SGDLS, YYNGEE. This CDR3 has 14 amino acids. Trimming cost V 0 bases and J 8 bases, with 13 bases left between them. The CDR3 region is CASSVDLGEGTQYF. The CDR3 region has the DNA TGTGCCAGCAGCGTAGATTTGGGAGAGGGTACGCAGTATTTT.

This clone occurred a few times. The chain carries TRBV29-1 and TRBJ1-1; TRBD1 agrees at 7 bases. Germline values: CDR1 SQVTM, CDR2 ANQGSEA. This CDR3 spans 13 amino acids. V lost 7 bases and J lost 1; bases outside the gene matches: 6. The CDR3 DNA sequence: TGCAGCGCCACGACAGGGACGAACACTGAAGCTTTCTTT. Translation gives CSATTGTNTEAFF.

The chain uses TRBV5-1 and TRBJ2-2, with TRBD2 identical over 8 bases. Trimming cost V 3 bases and J 5 bases; bases outside gene matches: 3. Germline CDR1 reads SGHRS; CDR2 reads YFSETQ. The CDR3 runs 14 residues. CDR3 bases: TGCGCCAGCAGCTCGTTAGCGGGGACCGGGGAGCTGTTTTTT. Translation: CASSSLAGTGELFF.

The chain uses TRBV7-2 and TRBJ1-2; TRBD1 agrees at 10 bases. Germline V gene data show CDR1 as SGHTA and CDR2 as FQGNSA. V was pared by 5 bases and J by 6 bases, with 6 bases of the junction left unmatched. This CDR3 is 14 amino acids long. CDR3: CASSPPGQGDGYTF. DNA for the CDR3: TGTGCCAGCAGCCCCCCCGGACAGGGGGATGGCTACACCTTC.

This clone was seen more than once but under ten times. The V gene is TRBV28, the J gene TRBJ2-2; D call uncertain. Germline lookup yields CDR1 MDHEN and CDR2 SYDVKM. CDR3 length: 11 amino acids. Trimming removed 7 bases at V and 4 bases at J, with 4 bases between. Here the CDR3 reads CASTGTGELFF. The CDR3 DNA reads as TGTGCCAGCACCGGCACCGGGGAGCTGTTTTTT.

This chain uses TRBV7-2 with TRBJ2-7, with 7 bases aligning to TRBD2. This CDR3 has 14 amino acids. Losses at the gene ends were 5 bases for V and 4 bases for J; bases not matched to a gene: 8. Germline CDR1 reads SGHTA; CDR2 reads FQGNSA. CDR3 bases: TGTGCCAGCAGCCTAACGAGCGGGATGTACGAGCAGTACTTC. Its translation is CASSLTSGMYEQYF. The full variable domain, rest sourced from reference TRBV7-2 and TRBJ2-7, is GAGVSQSPSNKVTEKGKDVELRCDPISGHTALYWYRQSLGQGLEFLIYFQGNSAPDKSGLPSDRFSAERTGGSVSTLTIQRTQQEDSAVYLCASSLTSGMYEQYFGPGTRLTVT.

This clone was counted only a few times. The chain combines TRBV5-1 with TRBJ2-1; TRBD2 matches 8 bases. There are 14 residues in the CDR3. Germline V gene lookup returns CDR1 SGHRS and CDR2 YFSETQ. V shed 8 bases and J 5 bases; nucleotides not matched to a gene: 9. In nucleotides, the CDR3 is TGCGCCAGTACTCTGACTAGCGCGAACAATGAGCAGTTCTTC. This encodes CASTLTSANNEQFF.

V and J are TRBV29-1 and TRBJ2-3; possibly TRBD1 for D (6 bases). Trimming cost V 6 bases and J 2 bases, with 21 bases left between them. Germline V gives CDR1 SQVTM, CDR2 ANQGSEA. This CDR3 is built from 16 residues. CDR3 loop: CSVRPQGNSFTDTQYF. The CDR3 DNA reads as TGCAGCGTCCGTCCACAGGGCAATTCTTTCACAGATACGCAGTATTTT.

Only a few counts were recorded for this clone. V usage is TRBV9 and J usage is TRBJ2-2, with 10 bases that match TRBD2. Trimming at V came to 0 bases and at J to 6 bases, leaving 5 bases not matched to a gene. This CDR3 has 16 amino acids. Germline V gives CDR1 SGDLS, CDR2 YYNGEE. The CDR3 spells CASSVGLAGGPGELFF. The CDR3 nucleotides read TGTGCCAGCAGCGTAGGATTAGCGGGAGGCCCCGGGGAGCTGTTTTTT.